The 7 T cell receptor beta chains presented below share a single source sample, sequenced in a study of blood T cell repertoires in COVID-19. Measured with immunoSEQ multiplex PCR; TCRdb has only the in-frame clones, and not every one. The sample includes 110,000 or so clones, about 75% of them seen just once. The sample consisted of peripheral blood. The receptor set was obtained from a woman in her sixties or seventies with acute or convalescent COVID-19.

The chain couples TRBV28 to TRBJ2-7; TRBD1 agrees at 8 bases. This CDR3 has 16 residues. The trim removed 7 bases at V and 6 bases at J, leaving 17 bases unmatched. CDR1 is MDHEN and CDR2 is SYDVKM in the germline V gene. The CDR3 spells CASTPSLGQGPGEQYF. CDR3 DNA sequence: TGTGCCAGCACCCCCTCGCTCGGACAGGGACCTGGCGAGCAGTACTTC. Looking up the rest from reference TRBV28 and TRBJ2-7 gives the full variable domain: DVKVTQSSRYLVKRTGEKVFLECVQDMDHENMFWYRQDPGLGLRLIYFSYDVKMKEKGDIPEGYSVSREKKERFSLILESASTNQTSMYLCASTPSLGQGPGEQYFGPGTRLTVT.

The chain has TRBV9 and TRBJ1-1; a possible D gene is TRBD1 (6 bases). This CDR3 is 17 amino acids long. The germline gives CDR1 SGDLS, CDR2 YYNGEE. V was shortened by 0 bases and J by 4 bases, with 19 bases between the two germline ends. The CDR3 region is CASSVDIGAGVSTEAFF. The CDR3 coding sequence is TGTGCCAGCAGCGTAGATATCGGGGCAGGGGTGTCCACTGAAGCTTTCTTT.

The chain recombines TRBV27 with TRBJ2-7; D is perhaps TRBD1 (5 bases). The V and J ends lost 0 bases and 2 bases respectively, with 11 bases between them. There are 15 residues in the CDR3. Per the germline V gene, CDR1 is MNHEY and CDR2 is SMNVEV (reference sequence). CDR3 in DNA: TGTGCCAGCAGTTTATCAGGGGCATCCGCCTACGAGCAGTACTTC. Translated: CASSLSGASAYEQYF.

For the CDR3, the DNA is TGCGCCAGCAGCCAAGATGGCCAGCGGGATCAGCCCCAGCATTTT. Translated, it gives CASSQDGQRDQPQHF. The chain is built from TRBV4-3 and TRBJ1-5; no clear D gene. Germline V lookup: CDR1 LGHNA, CDR2 YSLEER. Trimming shortened V by 0 bases and J by 5 bases, and 11 bases separated the two germline ends. The CDR3 extends over 15 amino acids.

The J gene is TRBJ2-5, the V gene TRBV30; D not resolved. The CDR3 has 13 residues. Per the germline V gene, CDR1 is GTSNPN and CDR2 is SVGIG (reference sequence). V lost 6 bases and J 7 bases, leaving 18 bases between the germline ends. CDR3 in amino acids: CACPSATMGTQYF. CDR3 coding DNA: TGTGCCTGCCCTTCTGCGACAATGGGGACCCAGTACTTC.

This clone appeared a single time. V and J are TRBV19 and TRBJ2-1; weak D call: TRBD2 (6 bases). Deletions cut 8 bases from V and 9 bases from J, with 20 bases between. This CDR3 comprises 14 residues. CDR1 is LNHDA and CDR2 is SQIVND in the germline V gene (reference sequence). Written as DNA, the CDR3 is TGTGCCAGTGGGCCCCCTAGCGCGGTGGGTGAGCAGTTCTTC. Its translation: CASGPPSAVGEQFF.

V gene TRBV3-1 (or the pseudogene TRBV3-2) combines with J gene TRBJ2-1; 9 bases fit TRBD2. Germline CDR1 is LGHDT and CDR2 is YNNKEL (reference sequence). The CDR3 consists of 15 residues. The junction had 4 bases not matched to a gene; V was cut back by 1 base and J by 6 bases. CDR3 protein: CASSQVSGGTNEQFF. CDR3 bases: TGTGCCAGCAGCCAAGTCAGCGGGGGGACCAATGAGCAGTTCTTC.